This T cell receptor beta chain was identified during a study of T cell changes during pregnancy in multiple sclerosis. TCRdb's copy holds only in-frame clones and misses some; the assay was immunoSEQ multiplex PCR. This table has some 40,000 clones, about 90% appearing once. Trimming cost V 1 base and J 2 bases; bases outside gene matches: 5. This CDR3 comprises 16 residues. The germline V gene has CDR1 SNHLY and CDR2 FYNNEI. The clonotype comes from a female donor with multiple sclerosis, enrolled in a pregnancy study. The rearrangement uses TRBV2 and TRBJ2-4, with TRBD2 matching over 7 bases. The sample consisted of CD8+ T cells from peripheral blood mononuclear cells, taken before pregnancy. The CDR3 is CASSEGRGWTKNIQYF. CDR3 bases: TGTGCCAGCAGTGAAGGGCGGGGGTGGACCAAAAACATTCAGTACTTC.